The rows below give T cell receptor beta chains drawn from one sample of a study of blood T cell repertoires in COVID-19. Assay: immunoSEQ multiplex PCR; the TCRdb copy retains only in-frame clones and omits some. The sample records around 28,000 clones, nearly 90% being singletons. Sequences were obtained from peripheral blood. The receptors here all came from a human donor with acute or convalescent COVID-19. The donor label of this sample is uncertain. CDR3s include the opening cysteine and the closing phenylalanine or tryptophan. The D gene is left open where the match is weak. Some rows mark clone size as missing; the rest say once, few, many or name a class of expanded clone.

clone size	J gene	V gene	D gene	CDR3 length	CDR3 protein	CDR3 DNA
.	TRBJ1-5	TRBV28	.	14	CASSLAGKNQPQHF	TGTGCCAGCAGCCTGGCCGGGAAGAATCAGCCCCAGCATTTT
.	TRBJ2-3	TRBV10-1	TRBD2	15	CASSREREGRDTQYF	TGCGCCAGCAGTAGAGAGCGGGAGGGCCGGGATACGCAGTATTTT
.	TRBJ2-3	TRBV18	.	12	CASSQSTDTQYF	TGTGCCAGCTCCCAATCCACAGATACGCAGTATTTT
.	TRBJ2-3	TRBV28	.	16	CASRGPEGRGTDTQYF	TGTGCCAGCAGAGGTCCGGAGGGCCGCGGCACAGATACGCAGTATTTT
.	TRBJ2-6	TRBV3-1/TRBV3-2	TRBD1	20	CASSRGVAGTGTSGANVLTF	TGTGCCAGCAGCCGGGGAGTGGCCGGGACAGGGACCTCTGGGGCCAACGTCCTGACTTTC
once	TRBJ2-3	TRBV5-1	.	13	CASSLGQSDTQYF	TGCGCCAGCAGCTTGGGCCAGTCAGATACGCAGTATTTT
.	TRBJ2-5	TRBV18	.	13	CASSQGQVETQYF	TGTGCCAGCTCACAGGGGCAGGTCGAGACCCAGTACTTC
.	TRBJ2-4	TRBV19	.	15	CASSIFGGAGNIQYF	TGTGCCAGTAGTATATTTGGGGGGGCCGGGAACATTCAGTACTTC
.	TRBJ1-2	TRBV6-5	.	13	CASRVTGNYGYTF	TGTGCCAGCAGGGTAACAGGGAACTATGGCTACACCTTC
.	TRBJ1-3	TRBV4-1	.	16	CASSQQGEGVGNTIYF	TGCGCCAGCAGCCAACAGGGAGAGGGGGTTGGAAACACCATATATTTT
.	TRBJ1-2	TRBV5-6	.	13	CASSLRQKDGYTF	TGTGCCAGCAGCCTACGACAAAAAGATGGCTACACCTTC
.	TRBJ2-1	TRBV6-6	TRBD2	16	CASSYPSGSVYNEQFF	TGTGCCAGCAGTTACCCTAGCGGGAGCGTCTACAATGAGCAGTTCTTC
.	TRBJ1-5	TRBV5-5	.	16	CASSQKAGYSNQPQHF	TGTGCCAGCAGTCAAAAGGCCGGGTATAGCAATCAGCCCCAGCATTTT
.	TRBJ2-1	TRBV5-4	TRBD2	16	CASSALAGGTLSEQFF	TGTGCCAGCAGCGCGTTAGCGGGGGGGACCCTAAGTGAGCAGTTCTTC
.	TRBJ1-2	TRBV10-1	.	13	CASSEEQGGGYTF	TGCGCCAGCAGTGAGGAACAGGGTGGTGGCTACACCTTC
.	TRBJ2-1	TRBV2	TRBD2	15	CASRGSGSSMNEQFF	TGTGCCAGCAGAGGTAGCGGGAGCAGTATGAATGAGCAGTTCTTC
once	TRBJ1-5	TRBV11-3	.	12	CASSLVYQPQHF	TGTGCCAGCAGCTTGGTCTACCAGCCCCAGCATTTT
.	TRBJ2-5	TRBV4-2	TRBD1	16	CASSQDWTGGQETQYF	TGTGCCAGCAGCCAAGATTGGACAGGGGGCCAAGAGACCCAGTACTTC
few	TRBJ2-2	TRBV5-4	TRBD1	14	CASSQTGSWGELFF	TGTGCCAGCAGTCAGACAGGGTCTTGGGGGGAGCTGTTTTTT
.	TRBJ1-2	TRBV7-2	.	15	CASSPHSPRPEGYTF	TGTGCCAGCAGCCCCCATTCCCCACGTCCGGAGGGCTACACCTTC
few	TRBJ2-7	TRBV7-9	.	15	CAGSFPSGKINEQYF	TGTGCCGGAAGCTTTCCCTCGGGTAAAATCAACGAGCAGTACTTC
.	TRBJ2-7	TRBV29-1	TRBD1	16	CSVGVPPGTGRPEQYF	TGCAGCGTTGGCGTCCCTCCTGGGACAGGGCGTCCCGAGCAGTACTTC
.	TRBJ1-1	TRBV6-6	TRBD1	13	CASTGQVNTEAFF	TGTGCCAGCACGGGACAGGTAAACACTGAAGCTTTCTTT
.	TRBJ2-3	TRBV9	.	15	CASSVAGPRTDTQYF	TGTGCCAGCAGCGTAGCTGGGCCACGCACAGATACGCAGTATTTT
.	TRBJ2-5	TRBV3-1/TRBV3-2	TRBD1	17	CASSRTGGRGGQETQYF	TGTGCCAGCAGCCGGACAGGGGGCCGGGGTGGACAAGAGACCCAGTACTTC
.	TRBJ1-4	TRBV5-4	TRBD1	15	CASSFPGQGSEKLFF	TGTGCCAGCAGCTTTCCGGGACAGGGGAGTGAAAAACTGTTTTTT
.	TRBJ2-1	TRBV6-1	TRBD1	15	CASSDRQGATDEQFF	TGTGCCAGCAGTGATCGACAGGGGGCAACAGATGAGCAGTTCTTC
.	TRBJ2-1	TRBV10-3	TRBD2	17	CAISESILLAGDNEQFF	TGTGCCATCAGTGAGTCGATCTTACTAGCGGGAGACAATGAGCAGTTCTTC
.	TRBJ1-1	TRBV7-6	.	15	CASSLVGADNTEAFF	TGTGCCAGCAGCTTAGTGGGGGCAGATAACACTGAAGCTTTCTTT
.	TRBJ2-1	TRBV7-9	TRBD2	14	CASTIAGVALEQFF	TGTGCCAGCACCATAGCGGGAGTAGCCCTTGAGCAGTTCTTC
few	TRBJ2-1	TRBV28	TRBD1	15	CASSTSRTGYNEQFF	TGTGCCAGCAGCACATCTCGGACAGGGTACAATGAGCAGTTCTTC
.	TRBJ1-5	TRBV30	TRBD1	14	CAWSATGVNQPQHF	TGTGCCTGGAGTGCAACAGGGGTCAATCAGCCCCAGCATTTT